This T cell receptor beta chain was recorded in a study of blood T cell repertoires in COVID-19. Overall study context: COVID-19 samples, acute and convalescent, were from the United States, Italy and Spain. Sources were T cells, B-cell-depleted T cells, or PBMCs; the material itself was cDNA or gDNA.

Original analysis: The assay estimated nucleated cells by amplifying reference gene primers. Clones were read by immunoSEQ multiplex PCR, and TCRdb kept only the in-frame ones, dropping some. For V, J and clone size, that table is used; D and trimming come from the DNA. The sample contains over 150,000 clones, around 94% of which appear only once. The V end was cut by 2 bases, the J end by 0 bases, with 14 bases between. Germline V lookup: CDR1 ENHRY, CDR2 SYGVKD. The length of the CDR3 is 16 residues. Patients from Seattle were sampled longitudinally, starting during active infection. The V gene is TRBV10-3, the J gene TRBJ2-7; D not resolved. This TCR was sampled from a man aged 25 to 45 with COVID-19, enrolled during active disease. Sequenced: peripheral blood. The CDR3 DNA reads as TGTGCCATCAGTGAGGTAGCACTCAATAGCTCCTACGAGCAGTACTTC. It encodes CAISEVALNSSYEQYF.